The T cell receptor beta chain described here comes from a study of blood T cell repertoires in COVID-19 (dated by TCRdb to between 2020 and 2021). For the wider study: The collaborator samples originated in the United States, Italy and Spain and spanned the acute and convalescent phases of COVID-19. The prospective study material was composed of cDNA or gDNA derived from T cells, B-cell-depleted T cells, or PBMCs. Subjects who had been exposed to COVID-19, were actively infected with it, or had recovered from it provided the deeply sampled blood TCRbeta repertoires that made up the dataset. The repertoires were made available in a free public database intended to serve as a resource for research on the immune response to SARS-CoV-2. The samples were drawn from two sources: the first 160 participants of the ongoing ImmuneRACE study, and 1,000 to 1,500 subjects contributed by 6 global collaborators. A de-identified subject ID, COVID-19 status, age in years and sex were almost always included in the sample metadata. Where HLA class I and class II types were available, the types were taken from metadata supplied by the sample provider, not from assay-based typing.

Overall study results and their limits: Clinical and demographic metadata were provided uncurated, with the amount varying by source and participant.

From the cysteine up to the phenylalanine, the CDR3 has a length of 14 residues. Just the 42-base CDR3 DNA is kept, in frame starting at base 1. Deletion took 1 base off V and 6 bases off J, with a span of 12 bases between the germline ends. In the germline V gene, CDR1 corresponds to LGHNA and CDR2 to YSLEER. Details on this clone: The specificity of this receptor is unknown. One base away there is no much larger clone; base qualities are not given.

The immunoSEQ Assay, a bias-controlled multiplex PCR, was used to amplify TCRbeta CDR3 regions from genomic DNA. On the study's bioinformatics: Nucleated cell counts per sample were estimated from amplification of reference gene primers within the assay. To quantify the absolute abundance of each unique TCRbeta CDR3 rearrangement, sequence reads were collapsed and filtered. For each sample, productive Simpson clonality was calculated as the square root of Simpson's diversity index across productive rearrangements. What TCRdb holds here is the immuneACCESS table cut down to in-frame rearrangements. Part of the clones is not present; checked against another copy, under half of the missing clones reflect an unresolved V gene, and the others are unexplained. Clone size and the V and J calls come from that table; the DNA yielded D and trimming. In all, the sample holds about 100,000 clones, and approximately 90% of those were seen once. Around 5.1% of the sample comes from the top ten.

Whole blood was collected in K2EDTA tubes by collaborating institutions according to the institutions' own protocols. For TCRbeta analysis, collaborators shipped samples as frozen whole blood, isolated PBMCs, or DNA extracted from either of those sample types. Material: peripheral blood. The chain joins TRBV4-3 to TRBJ1-2; the D segment could be TRBD1, given 5 matching bases. This TCR came from a man aged 50-59 years with acute or convalescent COVID-19. The sequenced DNA is TGCGCCAGCAGCCAAGGGCCCAGGGCACATGGCTACACCTTC. This codes for CASSQGPRAHGYTF.